The 11 T cell receptor beta chains in this list originate from one sample, sequenced in a study of T cells in Graves' hyperthyroidism and ophthalmopathy. RNA transcripts were the template for amplifying TCR beta CDR3 regions. The study used the HTBI primer set for a first-round RT-PCR of the TCR CDR3. A single record per CDR3 protein comes from TCRdb applying MiXCR to the multiplex PCR reads. In the table there are a few hundred thousand distinct CDR3 sequences, 14% of which are singletons. Sequencing was performed on blood. The receptor set was obtained from a woman in her thirties or forties with Graves' hyperthyroidism.

A single count supports this clonotype. The rearrangement joins TRBV10-2 to TRBJ1-1; no firm D call. Germline V CDR1 and CDR2: WSHSY, SAAADI. Trimming left V 3 bases short and J 5 bases short, with 13 bases between. There are 14 residues in the CDR3. The CDR3 here is CASSDGTSGTEAFF. The DNA of the CDR3 is TGCGCCAGCAGTGATGGTACCTCTGGAACTGAAGCTTTCTTT.

This clonotype was recorded many times. V is TRBV28 and J is TRBJ2-7, with unresolved D. Germline V CDR1 and CDR2: MDHEN, SYDVKM. The CDR3 sequence is 13 residues long. Trimming stripped 2 bases from V and 2 bases from J, with 7 bases between. CDR3 region: CASSLTAPYEQYF. CDR3 in DNA: TGTGCCAGCAGTTTAACCGCTCCCTACGAGCAGTACTTC.

This clonotype has at least ten counts. The chain has TRBV7-2 and TRBJ2-2; no clear D gene. V was cut by 0 bases and J by 7 bases, with 3 bases left in between. In germline, CDR1 is SGHTA, CDR2 FQGNSA. The CDR3 has 12 amino acids. The CDR3 sequence: CASSLAIGELFF. CDR3 DNA sequence: TGTGCCAGCAGCTTAGCAATCGGGGAGCTGTTTTTT.

This clonotype was seen many times. V usage is TRBV4-1 and J usage is TRBJ2-3; no firm D call. The CDR3 runs 16 residues. CDR1 MGHRA and CDR2 YSYEKL come from the germline V gene. V was pared by 0 bases and J by 3 bases, with 13 bases between. The CDR3 spells CASSQEGLGKTDTQYF. Here the CDR3 DNA reads TGCGCCAGCAGCCAAGAGGGCCTGGGTAAAACAGATACGCAGTATTTT.

This clonotype has a single count. This sequence joins TRBV6-1 and TRBJ2-5, with a possible D match to TRBD1 (5 bases). The V gene's germline CDR1 is MNHNS and CDR2 SASEGT. The V gene lost 1 base and the J gene lost 2 bases, with 8 bases spanning the gap. The CDR3 length is 14 residues. Written as DNA, the CDR3 is TGTGCCAGCAGTGAAGATCACAGGCAAGAGACCCAGTACTTC. Encoded protein: CASSEDHRQETQYF.

The sample holds many counts of this clonotype. The rearrangement links TRBV7-9 to TRBJ1-5; D is ambiguous. The V gene lost 4 bases and the J gene lost 0 bases, with 4 bases spanning the gap. Germline loops: CDR1 SEHNR, CDR2 FQNEAQ (reference sequence). The CDR3 sequence is 13 residues long. The CDR3 loop reads CASSSYSNQPQHF. CDR3 DNA sequence: TGTGCCAGCAGCTCTTATAGCAATCAGCCCCAGCATTTT.

This clonotype was counted many times. The chain employs TRBV3-1 and TRBJ2-7; D gene uncertain. The germline CDR1 and CDR2 sequences are LGHDT and YNNKEL (reference sequence). The ends were cut back, 0 bases at V and 7 bases at J, with 16 bases in the middle. This CDR3 comprises 15 residues. The DNA for the CDR3 is TGTGCCAGCAGCCAAGATCTGTCGGGCCCGAGAGAGCAGTACTTC. Translating it yields CASSQDLSGPREQYF.

This clonotype was seen repeatedly, ten times or more. The rearrangement links TRBV7-2 to TRBJ2-1; 11 bases agree with TRBD2. CDR1 and CDR2 (germline): SGHTA, FQGNSA. After removal of 5 bases from V and 4 bases from J, the junction contained 7 bases not matched to a gene. This CDR3 has 16 residues. The CDR3 protein is CASSRAGTSGYNEQFF. The CDR3 nucleotides read TGTGCCAGCAGCAGAGCCGGGACTAGCGGATACAATGAGCAGTTCTTC.

This clonotype showed up many times. This chain joins TRBV12-3 or TRBV12-4 and TRBJ2-3; 7 bases align to TRBD2. V gave up 5 bases and J gave up 1 base; unmatched junction bases: 9. This CDR3 is built from 16 residues. The CDR3 region is CASSLRGGFGTDTQYF. CDR3 DNA: TGTGCCAGCAGTCTAAGGGGAGGGTTTGGCACAGATACGCAGTATTTT.

This chain joins TRBV9 and TRBJ2-1; either TRBD1 or TRBD2 may fit D (5 bases each). Germline V gene data show CDR1 as SGDLS and CDR2 as YYNGEE. The V end was cut by 4 bases, the J end by 3 bases, with 14 bases between. The CDR3 contains 15 residues. Written as DNA, the CDR3 is TGTGCCAGCAGCCTCACCGGGACGGTCTACAATGAGCAGTTCTTC. This gives the protein CASSLTGTVYNEQFF.

This clonotype was counted many times. The chain is built from TRBV27 and TRBJ2-1; 7 nucleotides match TRBD2. Germline CDR1 and CDR2: MNHEY and SMNVEV (reference sequence). The CDR3 sequence is 15 residues long. V dropped 1 base and J dropped 5; count of bases not matched to a gene: 5. The CDR3 sequence: CASSLLPSGDNEQFF. The CDR3 DNA follows: TGTGCCAGCAGTTTATTGCCTAGCGGAGACAATGAGCAGTTCTTC.